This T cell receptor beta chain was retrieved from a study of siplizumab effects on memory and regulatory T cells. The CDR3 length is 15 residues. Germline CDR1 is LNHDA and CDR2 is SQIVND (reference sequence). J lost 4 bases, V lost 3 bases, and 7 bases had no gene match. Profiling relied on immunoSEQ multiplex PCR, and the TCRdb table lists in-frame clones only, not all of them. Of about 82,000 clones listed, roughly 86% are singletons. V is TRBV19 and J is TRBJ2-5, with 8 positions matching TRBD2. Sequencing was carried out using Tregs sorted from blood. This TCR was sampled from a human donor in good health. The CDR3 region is CASSMVSGVGETQYF. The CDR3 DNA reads TGTGCCAGTAGTATGGTTAGCGGGGTGGGAGAGACCCAGTACTTC.